What follows are 12 T cell receptor beta chains derived from one specimen sequenced in a study of blood T cell repertoires in COVID-19. TCRdb's table, derived via immunoSEQ multiplex PCR, lists solely in-frame clones and lacks some. The sample holds 130,000 to 150,000 clones; 88% are singletons and the top ten take 1% to 1.5%. The sample consisted of PBMCs or T cells enriched from blood (not recorded which). Receptors were obtained from a woman in her thirties with acute COVID-19.

This clone was seen a few times. CDR3 sequence (DNA): TGTGCCAGCAGTGAGGAACCGGGACTACCAGTCGAACAGTACTTC. This translates into CASSEEPGLPVEQYF. This rearrangement joins TRBV6-1 to TRBJ2-7; the match to TRBD2 covers 7 bases. The CDR3 has 15 residues. Germline assignment: CDR1 MNHNS and CDR2 SASEGT. The V segment lost 3 bases and the J segment 10 bases; nucleotides outside the gene matches: 15.

V is TRBV5-6 and J is TRBJ1-1, with D perhaps TRBD1 (6 bases). The CDR3 loop spans 15 amino acids. Per germline, CDR1 SGHDT and CDR2 YYEEEE. Trimming took 3 bases from V and 0 from J, leaving 12 bases between them. CDR3 DNA sequence: TGTGCCAGCAGCTACAGGGTCCCTTTGAACACTGAAGCTTTCTTT. Its protein is CASSYRVPLNTEAFF. The entire variable domain, with the rest obtained from reference TRBV5-6 and TRBJ1-1, is as follows: DAGVTQSPTHLIKTRGQQVTLRCSPKSGHDTVSWYQQALGQGPQFIFQYYEEEERQRGNFPDRFSGHQFPNYSSELNVNALLLGDSALYLCASSYRVPLNTEAFFGQGTRLTVV.

The gene calls are TRBV19 and TRBJ2-4; D perhaps matches TRBD2 (5 bases). Germline V gene lookup returns CDR1 LNHDA and CDR2 SQIVND (reference sequence). The CDR3 runs to 14 residues. V lost 0 bases to trimming and J lost 8 bases, with 11 bases between them. CDR3 nucleotides: TGTGCCAGTAGTATAGATGATAGCGAGTACATTCAGTACTTC. Its protein product is CASSIDDSEYIQYF.

V usage is TRBV7-2 and J usage is TRBJ1-3, with TRBD1 identical over 9 bases. Germline loops: CDR1 SGHTA, CDR2 FQGNSA. Losses at the gene ends were 2 bases for V and 8 bases for J; bases not matched to a gene: 10. The CDR3 contains 16 residues. The CDR3 DNA reads TGTGCCAGCAGCTTACTGGGACAGGGACTCTTAGACACCATATATTTT. This gives the protein CASSLLGQGLLDTIYF.

The V gene is TRBV19, the J gene TRBJ1-3, with a tentative D call TRBD1 (5 bases). V was pared by 10 bases and J by 0 bases, with 13 bases between. This CDR3 is 14 amino acids long. Germline assignment: CDR1 LNHDA and CDR2 SQIVND (reference sequence). DNA for the CDR3: TGTGCCATTGGCCCCAGGGACTCTGGAAACACCATATATTTT. Its translation is CAIGPRDSGNTIYF.

V usage is TRBV19 and J usage is TRBJ2-3; 15 bases match TRBD2. CDR3 length: 19 amino acids. J lost 4 bases, V lost 10 bases, and 18 bases had no gene match. The germline gives CDR1 LNHDA, CDR2 SQIVND (reference sequence). Here the CDR3 reads CATKPFAGTSGRLPDTQYF. For the CDR3, the DNA is TGTGCCACCAAACCGTTCGCCGGGACTAGCGGGAGGTTACCAGATACGCAGTATTTT. The variable domain in full, completed from reference TRBV19 and TRBJ2-3, reads DGGITQSPKYLFRKEGQNVTLSCEQNLNHDAMYWYRQDPGQGLRLIYYSQIVNDFQKGDIAEGYSVSREKKESFPLTVTSAQKNPTAFYLCATKPFAGTSGRLPDTQYFGPGTRLTVL.

The rearrangement links TRBV12-3 or TRBV12-4 to TRBJ1-5; weak D call: TRBD1 (5 bases). V lost 6 bases to trimming and J lost 10 bases, with 16 bases between them. This CDR3 has 13 residues. Here the CDR3 DNA reads TGTGCCAGCAGCCCGGACACCATCAATCCCCAGCATTTT. Translation: CASSPDTINPQHF.

This rearrangement joins TRBV10-3 to TRBJ1-5; 9 bases are a match to TRBD1. Per the germline V gene, CDR1 is ENHRY and CDR2 is SYGVKD. The V and J ends lost 8 bases and 3 bases, in that order; junction bases with no gene match: 8. The CDR3 runs 15 residues. Here the CDR3 reads CAIAAGTGLNQPQHF. CDR3 DNA: TGTGCCATCGCGGCCGGGACAGGGCTCAATCAGCCCCAGCATTTT.

The chain recombines TRBV27 with TRBJ1-5; tentative D call: TRBD1 (5 bases). The CDR3 length is 14 residues. Between the trimmed V and J ends, which lost 6 bases and 3 bases, there was a span of 12 bases. Germline V gene data show CDR1 as MNHEY and CDR2 as SMNVEV (reference sequence). CDR3 DNA: TGTGCCAGCAGGGGACTGCAATCCAATCAGCCCCAGCATTTT. Residues: CASRGLQSNQPQHF.

The genes are TRBV11-3 and TRBJ1-3; possible D gene TRBD1, 5 bases. The CDR3 consists of 17 residues. The V and J ends lost 5 bases and 2 bases respectively, with 19 bases between them. The germline V gene encodes CDR1 SGHNT and CDR2 YENEEA. CDR3 residues: CASSPCPRQGPGNTIYF. Here the CDR3 DNA reads TGTGCCAGCAGCCCCTGCCCCCGCCAGGGCCCTGGAAACACCATATATTTT.

This clone was seen only once. The V gene is TRBV29-1, the J gene TRBJ1-1, with a tentative D call TRBD1 (6 bases). V gave up 4 bases and J gave up 1 base, with 16 bases separating them. CDR3 length equals 15 residues. Germline loops: CDR1 SQVTM, CDR2 ANQGSEA. CDR3 DNA sequence: TGCAGCGTTGGCGGACAACAGGGTACGAACACTGAAGCTTTCTTT. Translation gives CSVGGQQGTNTEAFF. Variable domain in full (rest from reference TRBV29-1 and TRBJ1-1): SAVISQKPSRDICQRGTSLTIQCQVDSQVTMMFWYRQQPGQSLTLIATANQGSEATYESGFVIDKFPISRPNLTFSTLTVSNMSPEDSSIYLCSVGGQQGTNTEAFFGQGTRLTVV.

The rearrangement uses TRBV5-1 and TRBJ1-1; 7 nucleotides match TRBD1. The CDR3 totals 15 residues. Germline V gene data show CDR1 as SGHRS and CDR2 as YFSETQ. V was pared by 4 bases and J by 3 bases, with 9 bases of the junction left unmatched. The CDR3 protein is CASSPAGGPHTEAFF. The CDR3 DNA is TGCGCCAGCAGCCCGGCAGGGGGGCCTCACACTGAAGCTTTCTTT.